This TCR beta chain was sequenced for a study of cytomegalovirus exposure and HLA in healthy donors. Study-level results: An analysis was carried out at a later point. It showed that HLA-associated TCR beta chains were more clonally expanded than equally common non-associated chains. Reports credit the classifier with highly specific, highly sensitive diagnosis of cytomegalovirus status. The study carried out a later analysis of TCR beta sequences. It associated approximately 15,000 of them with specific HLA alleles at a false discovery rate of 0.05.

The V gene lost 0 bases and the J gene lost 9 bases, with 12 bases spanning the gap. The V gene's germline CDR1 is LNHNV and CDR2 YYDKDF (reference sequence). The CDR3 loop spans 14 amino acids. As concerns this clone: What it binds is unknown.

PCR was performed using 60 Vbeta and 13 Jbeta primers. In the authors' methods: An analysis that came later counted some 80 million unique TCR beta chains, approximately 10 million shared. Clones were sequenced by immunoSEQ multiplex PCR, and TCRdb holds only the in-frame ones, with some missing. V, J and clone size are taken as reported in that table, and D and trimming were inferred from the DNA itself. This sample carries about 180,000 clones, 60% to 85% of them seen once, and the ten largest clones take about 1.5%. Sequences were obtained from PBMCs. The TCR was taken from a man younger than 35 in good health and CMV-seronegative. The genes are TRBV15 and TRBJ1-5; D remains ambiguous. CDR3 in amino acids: CATSRDTRVPPQHF. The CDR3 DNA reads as TGTGCCACCAGCAGAGATACTCGGGTTCCGCCCCAGCATTTT.